Included here is one TCR beta chain sequence, with context. The CDR3 extends over 17 amino acids. Deletions cut 4 bases from V and 7 bases from J, with 23 bases between. The germline CDR1 and CDR2 sequences are SGHAT and FQDESV (reference sequence). These data originate in a study of cytomegalovirus exposure and HLA in healthy donors. Method: immunoSEQ multiplex PCR; TCRdb's copy keeps in-frame clones and lacks some. Among around 400,000 clones, 86% were seen once, and the ten largest hold 0.8% to 0.85%. The chain carries TRBV11-1 and TRBJ2-1; D may be TRBD2 (6 bases). The sequence derives from a woman aged 18-29 years in good health and CMV-seronegative. Material for sequencing was PBMCs. In DNA, the CDR3 is TGTGCCAGCAGCTCCCCTGGGGTTACCGGGACTTTTAATGAGCAGTTCTTC. Translated, it gives CASSSPGVTGTFNEQFF.